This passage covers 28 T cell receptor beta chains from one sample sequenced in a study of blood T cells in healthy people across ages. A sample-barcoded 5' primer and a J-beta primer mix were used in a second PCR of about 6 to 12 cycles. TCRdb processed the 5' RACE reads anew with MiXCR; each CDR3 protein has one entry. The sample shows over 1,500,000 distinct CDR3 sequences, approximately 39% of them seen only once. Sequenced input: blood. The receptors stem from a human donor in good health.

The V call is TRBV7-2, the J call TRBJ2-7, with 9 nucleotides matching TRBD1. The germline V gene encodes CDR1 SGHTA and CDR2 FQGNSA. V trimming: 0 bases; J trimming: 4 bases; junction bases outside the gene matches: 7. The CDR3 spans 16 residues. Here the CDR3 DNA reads TGTGCCAGCAGCTTAGCGGTCGCGGGACAGGGTTACGAGCAGTACTTC. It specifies CASSLAVAGQGYEQYF.

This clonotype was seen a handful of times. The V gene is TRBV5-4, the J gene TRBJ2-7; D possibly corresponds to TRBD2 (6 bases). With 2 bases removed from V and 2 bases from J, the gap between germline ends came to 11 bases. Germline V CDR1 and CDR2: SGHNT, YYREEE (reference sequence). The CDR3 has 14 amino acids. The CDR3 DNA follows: TGTGCCAGCAGCTTTGTGGGGGGAACCTACGAGCAGTACTTC. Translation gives CASSFVGGTYEQYF.

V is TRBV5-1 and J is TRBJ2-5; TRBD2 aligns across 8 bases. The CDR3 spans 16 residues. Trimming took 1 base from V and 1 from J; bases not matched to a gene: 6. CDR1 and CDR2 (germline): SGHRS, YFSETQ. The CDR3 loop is CASSLNPGGPQETQYF. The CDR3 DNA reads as TGCGCCAGCAGCTTGAATCCGGGAGGGCCCCAAGAGACCCAGTACTTC.

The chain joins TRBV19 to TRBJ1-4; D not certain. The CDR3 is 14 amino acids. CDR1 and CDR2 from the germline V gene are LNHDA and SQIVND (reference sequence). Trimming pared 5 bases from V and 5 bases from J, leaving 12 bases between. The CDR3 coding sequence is TGTGCCAGTAGTGATCTGGGCTTGAATGAAAAACTGTTTTTT. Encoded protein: CASSDLGLNEKLFF.

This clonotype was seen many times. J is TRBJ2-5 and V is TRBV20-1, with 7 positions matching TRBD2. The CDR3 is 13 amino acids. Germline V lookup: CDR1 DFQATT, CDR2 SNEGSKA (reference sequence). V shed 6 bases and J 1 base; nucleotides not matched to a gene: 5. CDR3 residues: CSALGGGQETQYF. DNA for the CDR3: TGCAGTGCCCTGGGGGGGGGCCAAGAGACCCAGTACTTC.

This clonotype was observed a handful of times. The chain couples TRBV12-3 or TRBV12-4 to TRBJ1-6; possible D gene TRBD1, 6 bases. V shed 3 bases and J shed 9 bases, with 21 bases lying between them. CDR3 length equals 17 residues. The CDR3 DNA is TGTGCCAGCAGTTTCGGTTTAAGGGGGAAATGGGGTTCACCCCTCCACTTT. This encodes CASSFGLRGKWGSPLHF.

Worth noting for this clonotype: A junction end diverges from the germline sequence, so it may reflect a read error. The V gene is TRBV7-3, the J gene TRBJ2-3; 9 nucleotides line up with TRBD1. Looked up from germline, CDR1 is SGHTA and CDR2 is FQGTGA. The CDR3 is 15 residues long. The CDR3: CASSVTRTGADTQYF. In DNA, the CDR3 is TGTGCCAGCAGCGTAACCAGGACAGGGGCAGATACGCAGTATTTT. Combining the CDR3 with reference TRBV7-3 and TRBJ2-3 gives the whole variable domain GAGVSQTPSNKVTEKGKYVELRCDPISGHTALYWYRQSLGQGPEFLIYFQGTGAADDSGLPNDRFFAVRPEGSVSTLKIQRTERGDSAVYLCASSVTRTGADTQYFGPGTRLTVL.

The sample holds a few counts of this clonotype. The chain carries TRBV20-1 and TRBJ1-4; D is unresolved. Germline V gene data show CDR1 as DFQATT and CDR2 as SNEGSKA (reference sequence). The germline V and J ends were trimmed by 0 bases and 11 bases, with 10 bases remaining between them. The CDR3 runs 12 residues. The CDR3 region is CSARDDGVKLFF. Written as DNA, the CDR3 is TGCAGTGCTAGAGATGATGGGGTGAAACTGTTTTTT.

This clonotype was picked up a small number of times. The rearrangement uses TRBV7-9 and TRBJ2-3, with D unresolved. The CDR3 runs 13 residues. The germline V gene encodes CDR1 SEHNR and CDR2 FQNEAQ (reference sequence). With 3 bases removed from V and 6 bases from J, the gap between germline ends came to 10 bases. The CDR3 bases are TGTGCCAGCAGCTTCCAGGTTATGGATACGCAGTATTTT. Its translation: CASSFQVMDTQYF.

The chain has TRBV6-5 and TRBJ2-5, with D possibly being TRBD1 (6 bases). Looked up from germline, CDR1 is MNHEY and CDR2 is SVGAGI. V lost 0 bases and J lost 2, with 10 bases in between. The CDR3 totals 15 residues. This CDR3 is CASSYSAGEQETQYF. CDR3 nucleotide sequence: TGTGCCAGCAGTTACTCGGCAGGGGAGCAAGAGACCCAGTACTTC.

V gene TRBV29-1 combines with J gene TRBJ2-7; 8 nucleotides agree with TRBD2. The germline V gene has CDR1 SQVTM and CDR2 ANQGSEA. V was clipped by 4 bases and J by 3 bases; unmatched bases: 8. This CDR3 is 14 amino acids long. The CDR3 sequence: CSVVGREPSYEQYF. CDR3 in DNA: TGCAGCGTTGTCGGGAGGGAGCCCAGCTACGAGCAGTACTTC.

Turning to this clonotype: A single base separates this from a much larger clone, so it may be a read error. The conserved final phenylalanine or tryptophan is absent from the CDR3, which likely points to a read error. The CDR3 here is CASSLGTGISGANVLTS. The CDR3, as DNA: TGTGCCAGCAGCTTAGGGACAGGGATCTCTGGGGCCAACGTCCTGACTTCC. The J gene is TRBJ2-6, the V gene TRBV7-9, with TRBD1 matching over 8 bases. J gave up 0 bases and V 1 base, and 2 bases lay outside the gene matches. The length of the CDR3 is 17 residues. Germline CDR1 and CDR2: SEHNR and FQNEAQ (reference sequence).

The CDR3 here is CASSPRTADNSPLHF. CDR3 DNA: TGCGCCAGCAGTCCACGGACAGCCGATAATTCACCCCTCCACTTT. J is TRBJ1-6 and V is TRBV5-1; TRBD1 might be the D (6 bases). Trimming shortened V by 5 bases and J by 5 bases, and 14 bases separated the two germline ends. The CDR3 is made up of 15 amino acids. The germline V gene encodes CDR1 SGHRS and CDR2 YFSETQ.

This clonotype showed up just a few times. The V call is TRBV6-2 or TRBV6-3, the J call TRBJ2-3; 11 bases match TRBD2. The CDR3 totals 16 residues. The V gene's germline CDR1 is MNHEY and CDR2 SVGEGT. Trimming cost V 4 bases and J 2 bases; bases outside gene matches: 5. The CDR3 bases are TGTGCCAGCAGTTCCCCTAGCGGGGGGACCACAGATACGCAGTATTTT. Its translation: CASSSPSGGTTDTQYF.

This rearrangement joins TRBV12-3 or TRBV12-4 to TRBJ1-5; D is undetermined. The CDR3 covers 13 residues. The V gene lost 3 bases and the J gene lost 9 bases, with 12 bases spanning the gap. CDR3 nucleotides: TGTGCCAGCAGTTTTTTTCCCGCGGGGCCCCAGCATTTT. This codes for CASSFFPAGPQHF.

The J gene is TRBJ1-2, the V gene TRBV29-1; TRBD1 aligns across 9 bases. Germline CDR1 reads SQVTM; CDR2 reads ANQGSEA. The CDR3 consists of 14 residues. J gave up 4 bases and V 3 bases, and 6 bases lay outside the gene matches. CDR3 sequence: CSVDTVDRGYGYTF. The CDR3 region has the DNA TGCAGCGTTGATACGGTGGACAGGGGCTATGGCTACACCTTC.

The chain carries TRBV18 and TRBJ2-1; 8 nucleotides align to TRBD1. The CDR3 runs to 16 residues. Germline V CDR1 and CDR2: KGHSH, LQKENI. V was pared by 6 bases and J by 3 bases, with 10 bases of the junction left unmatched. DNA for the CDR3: TGTGCCAGCTCGATCTTACAGGGGGTCCTCTACAATGAGCAGTTCTTC. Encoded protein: CASSILQGVLYNEQFF. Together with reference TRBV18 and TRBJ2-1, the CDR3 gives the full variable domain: NAGVMQNPRHLVRRRGQEARLRCSPMKGHSHVYWYRQLPEEGLKFMVYLQKENIIDESGMPKERFSAEFPKEGPSILRIQQVVRGDSAAYFCASSILQGVLYNEQFFGPGTRLTVL.

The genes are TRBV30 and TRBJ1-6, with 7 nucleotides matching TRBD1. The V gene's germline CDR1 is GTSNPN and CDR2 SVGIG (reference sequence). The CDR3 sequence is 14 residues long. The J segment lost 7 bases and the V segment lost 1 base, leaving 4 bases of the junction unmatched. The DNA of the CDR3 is TGTGCCTGGAGTGCAGACAGGGTGAATTCACCCCTCCACTTT. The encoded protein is CAWSADRVNSPLHF.

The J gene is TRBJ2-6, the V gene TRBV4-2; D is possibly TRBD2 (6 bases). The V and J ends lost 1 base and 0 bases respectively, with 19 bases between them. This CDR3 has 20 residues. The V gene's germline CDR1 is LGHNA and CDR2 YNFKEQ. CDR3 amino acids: CASSQAIGRGLISGANVLTF. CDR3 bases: TGTGCCAGCAGCCAAGCAATTGGAAGGGGACTCATCTCTGGGGCCAACGTCCTGACTTTC.

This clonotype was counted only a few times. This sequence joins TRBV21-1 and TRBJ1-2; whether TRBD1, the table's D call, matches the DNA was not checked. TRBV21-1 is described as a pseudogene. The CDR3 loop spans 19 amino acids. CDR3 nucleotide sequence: TGTGCCAGCAGCGCCCCACCGATCCCAGGACAGGTCCTCAACTATGGCTACACCTTC. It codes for CASSAPPIPGQVLNYGYTF.

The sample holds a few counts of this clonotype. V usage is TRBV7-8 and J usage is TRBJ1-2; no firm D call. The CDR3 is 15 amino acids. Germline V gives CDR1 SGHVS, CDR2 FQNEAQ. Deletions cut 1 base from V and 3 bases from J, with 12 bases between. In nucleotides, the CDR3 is TGTGCCAGCAGCTTAGGAGTTCGGGCAGACTATGGCTACACCTTC. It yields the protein CASSLGVRADYGYTF.

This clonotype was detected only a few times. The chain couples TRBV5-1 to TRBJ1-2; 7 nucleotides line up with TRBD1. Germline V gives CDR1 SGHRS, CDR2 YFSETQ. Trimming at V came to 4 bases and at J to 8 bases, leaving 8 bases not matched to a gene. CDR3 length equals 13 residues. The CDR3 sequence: CASSPSGGPGYTF. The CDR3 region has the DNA TGCGCCAGCAGCCCCTCAGGGGGGCCAGGCTACACCTTC.

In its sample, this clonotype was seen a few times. The DNA for the CDR3 is TGCAGTGCTAGAGATCCGTGGGCCGACCTCACAGATACGCAGTATTTT. It translates to CSARDPWADLTDTQYF. V and J are TRBV20-1 and TRBJ2-3; no definite D call. Trimming left V 0 bases short and J 2 bases short, with 15 bases between. The CDR3 consists of 16 residues. The V gene's germline CDR1 is DFQATT and CDR2 SNEGSKA (reference sequence).

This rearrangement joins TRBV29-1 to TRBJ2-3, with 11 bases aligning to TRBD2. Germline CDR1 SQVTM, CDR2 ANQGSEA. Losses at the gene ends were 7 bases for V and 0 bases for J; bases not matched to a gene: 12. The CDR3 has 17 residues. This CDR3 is CSAGGLAGGQSTDTQYF. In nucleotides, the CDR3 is TGCAGCGCCGGAGGGCTAGCGGGGGGACAAAGCACAGATACGCAGTATTTT.

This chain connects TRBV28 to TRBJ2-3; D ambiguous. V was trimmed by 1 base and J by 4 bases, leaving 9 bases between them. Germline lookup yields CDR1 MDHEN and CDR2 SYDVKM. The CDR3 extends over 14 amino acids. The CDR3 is CASSLSGLSDTQYF. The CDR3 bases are TGTGCCAGCAGTTTATCCGGGCTTTCAGATACGCAGTATTTT.

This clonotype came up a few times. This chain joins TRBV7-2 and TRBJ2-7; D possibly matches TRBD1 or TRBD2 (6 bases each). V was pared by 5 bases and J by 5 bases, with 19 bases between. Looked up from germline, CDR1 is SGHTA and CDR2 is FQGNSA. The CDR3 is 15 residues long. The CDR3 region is CASSRPRGPPDEQYF. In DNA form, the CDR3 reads TGTGCCAGCAGCCGGCCCCGGGGGCCTCCCGACGAGCAGTACTTC. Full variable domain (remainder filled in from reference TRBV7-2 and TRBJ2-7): GAGVSQSPSNKVTEKGKDVELRCDPISGHTALYWYRQSLGQGLEFLIYFQGNSAPDKSGLPSDRFSAERTGGSVSTLTIQRTQQEDSAVYLCASSRPRGPPDEQYFGPGTRLTVT.

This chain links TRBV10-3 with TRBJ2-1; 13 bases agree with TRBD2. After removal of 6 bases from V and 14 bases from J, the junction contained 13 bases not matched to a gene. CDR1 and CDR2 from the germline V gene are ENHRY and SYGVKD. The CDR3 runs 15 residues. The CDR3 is CAISEPGLAGEREFF. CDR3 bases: TGTGCCATCAGCGAACCTGGACTAGCGGGGGAGAGAGAGTTCTTC.

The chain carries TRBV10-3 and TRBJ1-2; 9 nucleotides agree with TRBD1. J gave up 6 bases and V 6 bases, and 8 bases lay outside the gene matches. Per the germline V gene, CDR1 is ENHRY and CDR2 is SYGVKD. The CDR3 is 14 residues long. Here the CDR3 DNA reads TGTGCCATCAGGGAGGACAGGGGATCGGATGGCTACACCTTC. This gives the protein CAIREDRGSDGYTF.